A single TCR beta chain is shown here with its context. Antigen specificity is unknown. Trimming at V came to 5 bases and at J to 3 bases, leaving 3 bases not matched to a gene. CDR1 is MNHNY and CDR2 is SVGAGI in the germline V gene (reference sequence). The CDR3 totals 15 residues. This record comes from a study of cytomegalovirus exposure and HLA in healthy donors. The study, taken as a whole, reports: TCR beta V- and J-gene trimming, according to a later analysis, was linked to a missense DCLRE1C variant.

PCR amplification relied on 60 Vbeta primers (plus 13 Jbeta primers). Here immunoSEQ multiplex PCR was the method, and the copy in TCRdb shows in-frame clones only, minus some. The sample holds 130,000 or so clones, approximately 77% seen once. J is TRBJ2-2 and V is TRBV6-6; 10 bases map to TRBD1. Source material: PBMCs. The receptor's source is a woman in her forties in good health and CMV-seronegative. DNA for the CDR3: TGTGCCAGCAGTGACAGGGGGCATCACACCGGGGAGCTGTTTTTT. Its translation: CASSDRGHHTGELFF.